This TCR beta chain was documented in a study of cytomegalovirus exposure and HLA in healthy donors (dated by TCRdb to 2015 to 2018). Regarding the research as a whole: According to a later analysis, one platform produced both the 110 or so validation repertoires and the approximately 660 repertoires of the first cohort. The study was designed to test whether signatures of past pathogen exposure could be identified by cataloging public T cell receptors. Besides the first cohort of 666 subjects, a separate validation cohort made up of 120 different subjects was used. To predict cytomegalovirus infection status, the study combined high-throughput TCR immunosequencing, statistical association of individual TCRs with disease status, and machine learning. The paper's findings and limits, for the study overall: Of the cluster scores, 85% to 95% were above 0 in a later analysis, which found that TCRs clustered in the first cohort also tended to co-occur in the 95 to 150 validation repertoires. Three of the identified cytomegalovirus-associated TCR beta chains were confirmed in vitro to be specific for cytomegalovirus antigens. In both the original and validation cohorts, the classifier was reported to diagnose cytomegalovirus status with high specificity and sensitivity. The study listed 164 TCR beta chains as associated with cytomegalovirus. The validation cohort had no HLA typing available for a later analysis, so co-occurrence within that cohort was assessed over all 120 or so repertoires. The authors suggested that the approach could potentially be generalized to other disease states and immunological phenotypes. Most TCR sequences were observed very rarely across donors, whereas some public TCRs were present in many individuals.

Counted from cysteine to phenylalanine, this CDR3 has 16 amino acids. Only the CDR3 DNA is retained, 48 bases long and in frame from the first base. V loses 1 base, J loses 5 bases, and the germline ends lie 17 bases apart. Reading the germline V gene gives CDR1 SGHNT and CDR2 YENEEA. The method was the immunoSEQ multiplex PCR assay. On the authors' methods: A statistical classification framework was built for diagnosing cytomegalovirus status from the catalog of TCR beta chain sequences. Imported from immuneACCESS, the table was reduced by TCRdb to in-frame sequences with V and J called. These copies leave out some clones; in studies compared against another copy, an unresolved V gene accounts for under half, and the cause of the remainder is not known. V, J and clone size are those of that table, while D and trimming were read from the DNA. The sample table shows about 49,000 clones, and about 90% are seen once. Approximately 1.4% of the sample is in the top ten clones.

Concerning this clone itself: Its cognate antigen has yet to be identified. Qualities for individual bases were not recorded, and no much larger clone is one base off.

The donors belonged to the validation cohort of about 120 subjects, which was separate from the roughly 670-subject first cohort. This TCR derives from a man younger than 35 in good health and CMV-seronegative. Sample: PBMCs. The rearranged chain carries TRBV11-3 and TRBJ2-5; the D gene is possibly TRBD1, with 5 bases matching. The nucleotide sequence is TGTGCCAGCAGCTTAGTAGGCAGGGCCGCCAGGGAGACCCAGTACTTC. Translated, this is CASSLVGRAARETQYF.